These 26 T cell receptor beta chains were all obtained from the same sample, sequenced in a study of blood T cell repertoires in COVID-19. Measured with immunoSEQ multiplex PCR; TCRdb has only the in-frame clones, and not every one. Among 150,000 to 200,000 clones listed, roughly 80% were seen once. Sequenced input: peripheral blood. The receptor set was obtained from a woman aged 30 to 39 with acute or convalescent COVID-19.

This chain joins TRBV9 and TRBJ2-3, with TRBD2 matching over 9 bases. The CDR3 loop spans 15 amino acids. Trimming removed 4 bases from V and 4 bases from J; junction bases left unmatched: 7. Per germline, CDR1 SGDLS and CDR2 YYNGEE. The CDR3 is CASSSSGGRADTQYF. The CDR3 coding sequence is TGTGCCAGCAGCTCAAGCGGGGGGAGGGCAGATACGCAGTATTTT.

The chain uses TRBV5-5 and TRBJ1-1, with 8 bases matching TRBD1. This CDR3 region has 13 residues. The germline CDR1 and CDR2 sequences are SGHKS and YYEKEE (reference sequence). Losses at the gene ends were 5 bases for V and 6 bases for J; bases not matched to a gene: 6. The CDR3 DNA reads as TGTGCCAGCAGGCGACAGGGGTACGCTGAAGCTTTCTTT. Encoded protein: CASRRQGYAEAFF.

The genes are TRBV15 and TRBJ2-3; 9 bases align to TRBD2. The V gene's germline CDR1 is LNHNV and CDR2 YYDKDF (reference sequence). Unmatched junction bases numbered 5, after V lost 4 bases and J lost 0 bases. This CDR3 region has 16 residues. The CDR3 DNA reads as TGTGCCACCAGCACGACTAGCGGCATTAGCACAGATACGCAGTATTTT. Its translation is CATSTTSGISTDTQYF.

This clone came up many times. The V gene is TRBV5-1, the J gene TRBJ2-2; D remains unclear. Germline V CDR1 and CDR2: SGHRS, YFSETQ. V was pared by 0 bases and J by 3 bases, with 15 bases between. This CDR3 comprises 17 residues. The CDR3: CASSLETPRPDTGELFF. The DNA for the CDR3 is TGCGCCAGCAGCTTGGAGACTCCTCGTCCCGACACCGGGGAGCTGTTTTTT. Full variable domain (remainder filled in from reference TRBV5-1 and TRBJ2-2): KAGVTQTPRYLIKTRGQQVTLSCSPISGHRSVSWYQQTPGQGLQFLFEYFSETQRNKGNFPGRFSGRQFSNSRSEMNVSTLELGDSALYLCASSLETPRPDTGELFFGEGSRLTVL.

The chain couples TRBV7-8 to TRBJ2-2; 10 nucleotides match TRBD2. Germline CDR1 and CDR2: SGHVS and FQNEAQ. The V gene end was trimmed by 2 bases and the J gene end by 4 bases; junction bases not matched to a gene: 4. The CDR3 consists of 16 residues. Written as DNA, the CDR3 is TGTGCCAGCAGCTTAAGGTCTAGCGGGGGCACCGGGGAGCTGTTTTTT. The encoded protein is CASSLRSSGGTGELFF.

This CDR3 is CASSLAPAGLNNEQFF. CDR3 nucleotide sequence: TGTGCCAGCAGCTTAGCTCCGGCGGGTTTGAACAATGAGCAGTTCTTC. This chain uses TRBV7-2 with TRBJ2-1, with D possibly being TRBD2 (5 bases). V lost 0 bases to trimming and J lost 5 bases, with 14 bases between them. This CDR3 is 16 amino acids long. Germline assignment: CDR1 SGHTA and CDR2 FQGNSA.

This chain connects TRBV9 to TRBJ1-2; D perhaps matches TRBD1 (6 bases). The CDR3 loop spans 13 amino acids. V was pared by 5 bases and J by 4 bases, with 12 bases between. Germline-derived CDR1 and CDR2 are SGDLS and YYNGEE. For the CDR3, the DNA is TGTGCCAGCAGAGAGGGGGTCAGCTATGGCTACACCTTC. This translates into CASREGVSYGYTF.

This clone was observed once. The chain carries TRBV7-9 and TRBJ2-1, with 14 bases aligning to TRBD2. The CDR3 spans 16 residues. CDR1 and CDR2 from the germline V gene are SEHNR and FQNEAQ (reference sequence). V was clipped by 5 bases and J by 8 bases; unmatched bases: 8. CDR3 sequence: CASSKTGTSGSDEQFF. CDR3 in DNA: TGTGCCAGCAGCAAAACCGGGACTAGCGGGAGCGATGAGCAGTTCTTC. The full variable domain, in which reference TRBV7-9 and TRBJ2-1 provide the parts outside the CDR3, is DTGVSQNPRHKITKRGQNVTFRCDPISEHNRLYWYRQTLGQGPEFLTYFQNEAQLEKSRLLSDRFSAERPKGSFSTLEIQRTEQGDSAMYLCASSKTGTSGSDEQFFGPGTRLTVL.

J is TRBJ1-5 and V is TRBV30; 9 nucleotides match TRBD1. The CDR3 has 15 residues. V lost 2 bases and J lost 7; bases outside the gene matches: 9. Germline CDR1 GTSNPN, CDR2 SVGIG (reference sequence). CDR3: CAWSPGQGFLQPQHF. DNA for the CDR3: TGTGCCTGGAGTCCGGGACAGGGTTTCCTCCAGCCCCAGCATTTT.

The chain employs TRBV10-1 and TRBJ2-1; 11 bases agree with TRBD2. Germline V gene data show CDR1 as WNHNN and CDR2 as SYGVQD (reference sequence). The CDR3 consists of 17 residues. Trimming removed 6 bases from V and 0 bases from J; junction bases left unmatched: 7. The chain's CDR3 is CASRPLSGRGSYNEQFF. The CDR3 nucleotides are TGCGCCAGCAGACCCCTTAGCGGGAGGGGCTCCTACAATGAGCAGTTCTTC.

Only a few counts were recorded for this clone. The chain links TRBV30 to TRBJ1-5, with D tentatively TRBD1 (6 bases). Germline loops: CDR1 GTSNPN, CDR2 SVGIG (reference sequence). V was clipped by 0 bases and J by 3 bases, with 12 bases between them. There are 15 residues in the CDR3. CDR3 DNA: TGTGCCTGGAGTGTCACAGGGACCCTCAATCAGCCCCAGCATTTT. It is translated as CAWSVTGTLNQPQHF.

The chain links TRBV19 to TRBJ2-1; 11 bases line up with TRBD1. This CDR3 spans 16 amino acids. Germline V gene sequence: CDR1 LNHDA, CDR2 SQIVND (reference sequence). After removal of 1 base from V and 8 bases from J, the junction contained 7 bases not matched to a gene. The CDR3 is CASSIARTGGAHEQFF. The CDR3, as DNA: TGTGCCAGTAGTATAGCAAGGACAGGGGGCGCGCATGAGCAGTTCTTC.

This rearrangement joins TRBV28 to TRBJ1-2; 11 positions match TRBD1. Per the germline V gene, CDR1 is MDHEN and CDR2 is SYDVKM. V gave up 2 bases and J gave up 7 bases; unmatched junction bases: 3. This CDR3 contains 14 residues. As DNA, the CDR3 is TGTGCCAGCAGTTTAGGACAGGGGGCGGGTGGCTACACCTTC. Translation gives CASSLGQGAGGYTF.

The chain employs TRBV7-3 and TRBJ1-2, with D perhaps matching TRBD1 (6 bases). Trimming shortened V by 2 bases and J by 6 bases, and 16 bases separated the two germline ends. Per the germline V gene, CDR1 is SGHTA and CDR2 is FQGTGA. The CDR3 loop spans 15 amino acids. CDR3 sequence (DNA): TGTGCCAGCAGCTTAGCCCCTCTACAGGGAAATGGCTACACCTTC. This codes for CASSLAPLQGNGYTF.

The chain carries TRBV3-1 (or the pseudogene TRBV3-2) and TRBJ1-1, with D uncertain. Trimming took off 1 base at V and 3 bases at J, with 6 bases between the two ends. The germline V gene encodes CDR1 LGHDT and CDR2 YNNKEL (reference sequence). The CDR3 is 13 residues long. CDR3 bases: TGTGCCAGCAGCCAAGCACGGTACACTGAAGCTTTCTTT. Its translation: CASSQARYTEAFF.

J is TRBJ1-2 and V is TRBV7-6, with 9 positions matching TRBD1. The CDR3 runs to 15 residues. Germline loops: CDR1 SGHVS, CDR2 FNYEAQ. J gave up 5 bases and V 0 bases, and 4 bases lay outside the gene matches. CDR3 region: CASSLASGTGYGYTF. In DNA form, the CDR3 reads TGTGCCAGCAGCTTAGCAAGCGGGACAGGGTATGGCTACACCTTC.

This chain uses TRBV29-1 with TRBJ2-1, with 7 nucleotides matching TRBD1. With 7 bases clipped from V and 2 bases from J, the junction kept 5 bases outside the gene matches. CDR3 length: 13 amino acids. Germline V gives CDR1 SQVTM, CDR2 ANQGSEA. The CDR3 loop is CSGQGAAYNEQFF. In DNA form, the CDR3 reads TGCAGCGGACAGGGAGCGGCCTACAATGAGCAGTTCTTC.

V and J are TRBV6-2 or TRBV6-3 and TRBJ2-2, with 7 bases matching TRBD1. This CDR3 region has 15 residues. J was trimmed by 1 base and V by 5 bases; bases with no gene match: 4. Germline CDR1 and CDR2: MNHEY and SVGEGT. Written as DNA, the CDR3 is TGTGCCAGCAGTGACTGGACAGGGAACACCGGGGAGCTGTTTTTT. It translates to CASSDWTGNTGELFF.

This chain uses TRBV19 with TRBJ1-2; the D gene is possibly TRBD1 (6 bases). V was cut by 1 base and J by 2 bases, with 11 bases left in between. Germline V CDR1 and CDR2: LNHDA, SQIVND (reference sequence). This CDR3 region has 15 residues. CDR3 protein: CASSIGRGVNYGYTF. In DNA form, the CDR3 reads TGTGCCAGTAGTATAGGCAGGGGCGTCAACTATGGCTACACCTTC.

The chain joins TRBV5-7 to TRBJ2-7; possible D gene TRBD2, 6 bases. TRBV5-7 is designated an ORF whose function remains uncertain. The ends were cut back, 2 bases at V and 7 bases at J, with 22 bases in the middle. CDR3 length equals 16 residues. CDR3 loop: CASSLGGTPTFVEQYF. For the CDR3, the DNA is TGTGCCAGCAGCTTAGGAGGGACCCCGACTTTCGTAGAGCAGTACTTC.

V and J are TRBV19 and TRBJ1-3; no reliable D call. CDR1 is LNHDA and CDR2 is SQIVND in the germline V gene (reference sequence). Trimming took off 6 bases at V and 4 bases at J, with 10 bases between the two ends. The CDR3 covers 13 residues. CDR3 loop: CASRPNEGNTIYF. The CDR3 region has the DNA TGTGCCAGTAGGCCGAATGAGGGAAACACCATATATTTT.

The chain is built from TRBV6-2 or TRBV6-3 and TRBJ2-2; D is undetermined. V was clipped by 5 bases and J by 3 bases, with 7 bases between them. The length of the CDR3 is 13 residues. CDR1 and CDR2 from the germline V gene are MNHEY and SVGEGT. The CDR3 region is CASSKRDTGELFF. CDR3 DNA sequence: TGTGCCAGCAGTAAGAGAGACACCGGGGAGCTGTTTTTT.

The chain links TRBV4-2 to TRBJ2-7; 7 nucleotides line up with TRBD2. Germline V gene sequence: CDR1 LGHNA, CDR2 YNFKEQ. The J segment lost 0 bases and the V segment lost 0 bases, leaving 5 bases of the junction unmatched. CDR3 length: 16 amino acids. CDR3 region: CASSQDLSGGSYEQYF. The CDR3 DNA sequence: TGTGCCAGCAGCCAAGATCTTTCGGGGGGCTCCTACGAGCAGTACTTC.

The chain recombines TRBV28 with TRBJ1-2; TRBD1 aligns across 11 bases. From germline, CDR1 is MDHEN and CDR2 SYDVKM. V gave up 8 bases and J gave up 2 bases; unmatched junction bases: 13. CDR3 length: 17 residues. The CDR3 loop is CASVLGGTGGLNYGYTF. CDR3 coding DNA: TGTGCCAGCGTTTTAGGGGGGACAGGGGGTCTCAACTATGGCTACACCTTC.

The V gene is TRBV7-9, the J gene TRBJ1-1, with a tentative D call TRBD1 (6 bases). The ends were cut back, 3 bases at V and 5 bases at J, with 19 bases in the middle. Germline values: CDR1 SEHNR, CDR2 FQNEAQ (reference sequence). The CDR3 consists of 16 residues. The CDR3 spells CASSFSPGTGKTEAFF. CDR3 bases: TGTGCCAGCAGCTTTTCTCCCGGTACAGGGAAGACTGAAGCTTTCTTT.

This chain uses TRBV3-1 (or the pseudogene TRBV3-2) with TRBJ1-5, with TRBD1 identical over 7 bases. V was clipped by 1 base and J by 6 bases; unmatched bases: 6. The CDR3 is 15 residues long. Germline V lookup: CDR1 LGHDT, CDR2 YNNKEL (reference sequence). The CDR3 bases are TGTGCCAGCAGCCAAGGTTTGACAGGGTTTCAGCCCCAGCATTTT. Its protein is CASSQGLTGFQPQHF.